This T cell receptor (beta chain) was recorded in a study of beta chain features in type 1 diabetes. Study-level results: When VDJ junctions were examined, type 1 diabetes patients showed fewer insertions and more deletions. High-TCR-expressing cells could be over-represented by cDNA sequencing. Across patients, naive, central memory and Treg TCRB repertoires exhibited apparently greater similarity than was observed across healthy donors.

The CDR3 is 14 amino acids. The germline CDR1 and CDR2 sequences are SGDLS and YYNGEE. Trimming cost V 3 bases and J 0 bases, with 4 bases left between them. This clone was detected a few times. The antigen is not known. Per donor, one heparinised blood draw averaged roughly 120 mL. The authors reverse transcribed all of the isolated RNA, so sequencing captured expressed TCRB transcripts. Method: immunoSEQ multiplex PCR; TCRdb's copy keeps in-frame clones and lacks some. The table shows about 230,000 clones, with about 9.3% occurring only once. The chain carries TRBV9 and TRBJ2-6, with D hard to call. Sequencing used naive CD4+ T cells from blood. This clonotype originated in a woman under 30 in good health. DNA of the CDR3: TGTGCCAGCAGCGAGAGCTCTGGGGCCAACGTCCTGACTTTC. Translated: CASSESSGANVLTF.